This T cell receptor beta chain was captured in a study of cytomegalovirus exposure and HLA in healthy donors. V lost 7 bases and J 1 base, leaving 7 bases between the germline ends. The V gene's germline CDR1 is SEHNR and CDR2 FQNEAQ (reference sequence). This CDR3 contains 12 residues. The data were produced by immunoSEQ multiplex PCR, yet TCRdb's version contains in-frame clones alone and is incomplete. The sample has 160,000 or so clones; 85% to 90% are singletons. This sequence originates from a woman aged 30 to 39 in good health and CMV-seronegative. The sequencing input was PBMCs. The chain uses TRBV7-9 and TRBJ1-1; D might be TRBD1 (5 bases). This chain's CDR3 is CASIGGNTEAFF. The CDR3 DNA reads TGTGCCAGCATCGGGGGGAACACTGAAGCTTTCTTT.